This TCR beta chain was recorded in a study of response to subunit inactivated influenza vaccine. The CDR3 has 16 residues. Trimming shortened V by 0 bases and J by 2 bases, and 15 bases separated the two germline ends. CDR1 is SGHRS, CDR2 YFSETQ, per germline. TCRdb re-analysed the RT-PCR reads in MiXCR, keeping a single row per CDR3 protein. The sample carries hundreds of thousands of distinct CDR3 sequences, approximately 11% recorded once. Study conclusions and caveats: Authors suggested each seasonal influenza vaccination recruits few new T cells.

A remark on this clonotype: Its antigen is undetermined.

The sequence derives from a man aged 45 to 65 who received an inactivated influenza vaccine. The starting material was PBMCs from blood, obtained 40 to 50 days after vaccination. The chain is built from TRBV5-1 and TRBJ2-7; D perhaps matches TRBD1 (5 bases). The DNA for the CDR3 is TGCGCCAGCAGCTTGGAACAGGCCTACGCCGCCTACGAGCAGTACTTC. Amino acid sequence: CASSLEQAYAAYEQYF.